This TCR beta chain comes out of a study of blood T cells in healthy people across ages. Together with a sample-barcoded 5' primer, a J-beta primer mix was included in a second PCR lasting about 6 to 11 cycles. The template-switch adaptor was a 5' adaptor with 12 random nucleotides. It tagged each cDNA molecule. Each single sample gave us at least 3 million CDR3-containing paired-end reads. TCRdb processed the 5' RACE reads anew with MiXCR; each CDR3 protein has one entry. The sample lists 1.5 million to 2 million distinct CDR3 sequences, about 50% occurring once. There are 13 residues in the CDR3. In germline, CDR1 is DFQATT, CDR2 SNEGSKA (reference sequence). The V gene end was trimmed by 6 bases and the J gene end by 5 bases; junction bases not matched to a gene: 5. This clonotype was seen only a few times.

Sequencing was carried out using blood. This chain uses TRBV20-1 with TRBJ2-5; 11 bases are shared with TRBD2. The origin of this receptor is a woman between 40 and 50 years old in good health. CDR3 in amino acids: CSAPTSGVETQYF. The CDR3 DNA reads as TGCAGTGCACCGACTAGCGGGGTTGAGACCCAGTACTTC.